The rows below give T cell receptor beta chains drawn from one sample of a study of shared clonotypes between healthy human individuals. Here immunoSEQ multiplex PCR was the method, and the copy in TCRdb shows in-frame clones only, minus some. Here the sample spans 170,000 or so clones, over 50% being singletons. Sequencing used memory CD4+ T cells sorted from blood. These receptors all come from a man aged 25 to 45 in good health. Each CDR3 is given with its conserved first and last residue. D genes are given only for firm matches. Some rows mark clone size as missing; the rest say once, few, many or name a class of expanded clone.

clone size	D gene	V gene	J gene	CDR3 DNA	CDR3 protein
once	-	TRBV27	TRBJ1-5	TGTGCCAGCAGTTTAAAAGCGGAATATAGCAATCAGCCCCAGCATTTT	CASSLKAEYSNQPQHF
-	-	TRBV9	TRBJ2-6	TGTGCCAGCAGCGTAGATATAGCCTCTGGGGCCAACGTCCTGACTTTC	CASSVDIASGANVLTF
few	-	TRBV6-1	TRBJ2-1	TGTGCCAGCAGTCCGGCTGAGCAGTTCTTC	CASSPAEQFF
-	-	TRBV9	TRBJ1-5	TGTGCCAGCAGCGTAGGGGACGGTTATCAGCCCCAGCATTTT	CASSVGDGYQPQHF
-	-	TRBV7-2	TRBJ2-4	TGTGCCAGCAGCTTAGCGGGAGTGGGAGCCAAAAACATTCAGTACTTC	CASSLAGVGAKNIQYF
-	-	TRBV18	TRBJ2-5	TGTGCCAGCTCACCGTACCAAATGGGGAGGGAGACCCAGTACTTC	CASSPYQMGRETQYF
-	-	TRBV5-4	TRBJ2-2	TGTGCCAGCAGCTTGGGAGGATTGGGGTCTCCGGGGACCGGGGAGCTGTTTTTT	CASSLGGLGSPGTGELFF
-	-	TRBV6-5	TRBJ2-1	TGTGCCAGTTTCTACAATGAGCAGTTCTTC	CASFYNEQFF
few	-	TRBV6-1	TRBJ1-4	TGTGCCAGCAGCGCCGGTAATTTCGAAAAACTGTTTTTT	CASSAGNFEKLFF
few	-	TRBV5-1	TRBJ1-1	TGCGCCAGCAGCTTGGGCCCACCCGTTGAAGTTTTCTTT	CASSLGPPVEVFF
-	-	TRBV5-1	TRBJ2-7	TGTGCCAGCAGCTTCCAGGGCCCTTCGCGATGGGAGCAGTACTTC	CASSFQGPSRWEQYF
few	-	TRBV21-1	TRBJ2-2	TGTGCCAGCAGCAATAGGCACAGGGTGAGGGAGCTGTTTTTT	CASSNRHRVRELFF
-	TRBD2	TRBV29-1	TRBJ2-2	TGCAGCGTTGACACTAGCGGGAGTTATTATAACACCGGGGAGCTGTTTTTT	CSVDTSGSYYNTGELFF
-	-	TRBV5-4	TRBJ2-5	TGTGCCAGCAGCTTCCCTCAAGAGACCCAGTACTTC	CASSFPQETQYF
-	-	TRBV7-2	TRBJ2-5	TGTGCCAGCAGCTTAGGAACAGCTCTCCAAGAGACCCAGTACTTC	CASSLGTALQETQYF
-	-	TRBV7-9	TRBJ2-7	TGTGCCAGCAGCTCGGGGGAGCAGTACTTC	CASSSGEQYF
-	-	TRBV6-1	TRBJ2-5	TGTGCCAGCAGTGCCGGGCAAGAGACCCAGTACTTC	CASSAGQETQYF
few	TRBD1	TRBV29-1	TRBJ1-4	TGCAGCGTACAACAGGGGGATACTCTCAAACTGTTTTTT	CSVQQGDTLKLFF
-	TRBD1	TRBV7-2	TRBJ2-4	TGTGCCAGCAGCCCCCAACAGGGGGGTTCCAAAAACATTCAGTACTTC	CASSPQQGGSKNIQYF
-	-	TRBV18	TRBJ1-5	TGTGCCAGCTCACGGACCGTTAATAGCAATCAGCCCCAGCATTTT	CASSRTVNSNQPQHF
few	-	TRBV5-1	TRBJ2-3	TGCGCCAGCAGCTTGCAGGAGATGGGGGCAGATACGCAGTATTTT	CASSLQEMGADTQYF
few	TRBD2	TRBV2	TRBJ2-1	TGTGCCAGCAAGCAGCGGGAGTTGGGCAATGAGCAGTTCTTC	CASKQRELGNEQFF
few	-	TRBV4-2	TRBJ1-5	TGTGCCAGCAGCCAAGCCGCAGGGGACCATCGGGAGCCCCAGCATTTT	CASSQAAGDHREPQHF
few	-	TRBV18	TRBJ2-3	TGTGCCAGCTCATCACTTGGTCCCGGTGGCGGGAAGGTGGTAGATACGCAGTATTTT	CASSSLGPGGGKVVDTQYF
-	TRBD2	TRBV25-1	TRBJ2-5	TGTGCCAGCAGTGAATCTTGGGGGGGAACAGAGACCCAGTACTTC	CASSESWGGTETQYF
few	-	TRBV19	TRBJ2-1	TGTGCCAGTAGTTTCGACCACTCCTACAATGAGCAGTTCTTC	CASSFDHSYNEQFF
-	TRBD2	TRBV9	TRBJ2-3	TGTGCCAGCAGCGGCCTAGCGGGGGAAACCACAGATACGCAGTATTTT	CASSGLAGETTDTQYF
-	TRBD2	TRBV6-5	TRBJ2-2	TGTGCCAGCAGTTACGGGAGGGAGGCTAACACCGGGGAGCTGTTTTTT	CASSYGREANTGELFF
-	-	TRBV28	TRBJ1-4	TGTGCCAGCAGTTGGTCAGGGCCTAATGAAAAACTGTTTTTT	CASSWSGPNEKLFF
once	TRBD1	TRBV2	TRBJ1-5	TGTGCCAGCAGTGTCGACAGGGGAAATCTTCAGCCCCAGCATTTT	CASSVDRGNLQPQHF
few	-	TRBV5-1	TRBJ2-3	TGCGCCAGCAGCTTGACAGCAGATACGCAGTATTTT	CASSLTADTQYF
once	TRBD2	TRBV5-1	TRBJ2-1	TGCGCCAGCAGTAAGACTAGCGGATACAATGAGCAGTTCTTC	CASSKTSGYNEQFF
-	TRBD2	TRBV11-2	TRBJ2-7	TGTGCCAGCAGCTTAGGAACGGGAGGCGAGCAGTACTTC	CASSLGTGGEQYF
few	-	TRBV5-1	TRBJ1-5	TGCGCCAGCAGCCGCTCGGGGGTGGGCAATCAGCCCCAGCATTTT	CASSRSGVGNQPQHF
few	TRBD2	TRBV5-1	TRBJ2-3	TGCGCCAGCAGCTTATTCCCCTCGGGAGGGACCCCAGATACGCAGTATTTT	CASSLFPSGGTPDTQYF
once	-	TRBV9	TRBJ2-3	TGTGCCAGCAGCGGGACCGGGACTTTCAGTCTAACAGATACGCAGTATTTT	CASSGTGTFSLTDTQYF
few	TRBD2	TRBV2	TRBJ2-7	TGTGCCACCCGAAGGACTAGCGGGATCTACGAGCAGTACTTC	CATRRTSGIYEQYF
-	-	TRBV7-2	TRBJ2-1	TGTGCCAGCAATCCCGGGACCTCCCTCAATGAGCAGTTCTTC	CASNPGTSLNEQFF
-	-	TRBV21-1	TRBJ1-2	TGTGCCAGCAGCAAAGGCCAGGGAGAAATGGGCACCTTC	CASSKGQGEMGTF
-	TRBD1	TRBV5-4	TRBJ2-5	TGTGCCAGCAGCTCTGGGACAGGGGAAGGAGAAGAGACCCAGTACTTC	CASSSGTGEGEETQYF
-	TRBD2	TRBV11-2	TRBJ2-3	TGTGCCAGCAGCCCCGGCATTTTAGCGGGAGTAACAGATACGCAGTATTTT	CASSPGILAGVTDTQYF
-	TRBD2	TRBV7-2	TRBJ2-2	TGTGCCAGCCACAAGGGCGGGAGGGCCTCGGGGGAGCTGTTTTTT	CASHKGGRASGELFF
-	-	TRBV2	TRBJ2-2	TGTGCCAGCAGTCTTACTTACACCGGGGAGCTGTTTTTT	CASSLTYTGELFF
-	TRBD2	TRBV18	TRBJ2-3	TGTGCCAGCTCACCCAGCGGGGGTAGCACAGATACGCAGTATTTT	CASSPSGGSTDTQYF
few	-	TRBV7-8	TRBJ2-1	TGTGCCAGCAGCTTAGGGGGATTCTCCTACAATGAGCAGTTCTTC	CASSLGGFSYNEQFF
-	TRBD2	TRBV6-1	TRBJ2-1	TGTGCCAGCAGTGTCCGGACTAGCGGGACCCACAATGAGCAGTTCTTC	CASSVRTSGTHNEQFF
-	TRBD1	TRBV28	TRBJ2-7	TGTGCCAGCCTAGAAGCGACAGGGGGCGGTGGGGAGCAGTACTTC	CASLEATGGGGEQYF
many	-	TRBV7-9	TRBJ2-1	TGTGCCAGCAGCTTAGTACCGGGACTTCGCAATGAGCAGTTCTTC	CASSLVPGLRNEQFF
-	-	TRBV7-2	TRBJ1-1	TGTGCCAGCAGCCTCGGACAGATAATGAACACTGAAGCTTTCTTT	CASSLGQIMNTEAFF
-	-	TRBV4-3	TRBJ1-5	TGCGCCAGCAGCCAAGTTACCGAATCAGGCCCCCAGCATTTT	CASSQVTESGPQHF
-	-	TRBV28	TRBJ2-7	TGTGCCTCGGGGCTAACGGGACGCGAGCAGTACTTC	CASGLTGREQYF
-	-	TRBV5-1	TRBJ2-7	TGCGCCAGCAGCCCGAAAAAAGGACAGGGAGGGTCCTACGAGCAGTACTTC	CASSPKKGQGGSYEQYF
-	TRBD1	TRBV19	TRBJ2-2	TGTGCCAGTAGAACCACCACACGGACAGGGACCACCGGGGAGCTGTTTTTT	CASRTTTRTGTTGELFF
-	-	TRBV18	TRBJ2-7	TGTGCCAGCTCACCACCTCGGGCCCCCTACGAGCAGTACTTC	CASSPPRAPYEQYF
-	TRBD2	TRBV10-1	TRBJ2-7	TGCGCCAGCAGTCCTAGCGGGATGACGATCGAGCAGTACTTC	CASSPSGMTIEQYF
-	-	TRBV30	TRBJ1-5	TGTGGAGGGCTACTTAGCAATCAGCCCCAGCATTTT	CGGLLSNQPQHF
-	-	TRBV11-2	TRBJ1-2	TGTGCCAGCAGCCCTCTCCCGGGGGTGAAGGACTATGGCTACACCTTC	CASSPLPGVKDYGYTF
-	-	TRBV7-9	TRBJ2-6	TGTGCCAGCAGCCATCAGCCTCCTGGGGCCAACGTCCTGACTTTC	CASSHQPPGANVLTF
-	-	TRBV7-2	TRBJ2-7	TGTGCCAGCAGCCAAGGGGGATTTGTCGAGCAGTACTTC	CASSQGGFVEQYF
many	TRBD1	TRBV30	TRBJ1-5	TGTGCCTGGAGCCAGGGACAGGGTAGCCAGCCCCAGCATTTT	CAWSQGQGSQPQHF